Presented here are 16 T cell receptor beta chains from one specimen sequenced in a study of T-cell reconstitution after alpha-beta-depleted transplantation in children. A library of TCRbeta sequences, prepared with unique molecular identifiers, was generated. TCRdb reprocessed the PCR reads via MiXCR and lists one record per CDR3 protein. Here the sample spans 350,000 to 400,000 distinct CDR3 sequences, less than 15% being singletons. Sequences were derived from PBMCs, sampled from the stem cell graft. These receptors all come from a human donor who donated a stem cell graft to a child with Fanconi anemia.

The V and J genes are TRBV4-3 and TRBJ1-6; TRBD1 is a possible D gene (6 bases). This CDR3 is 14 amino acids long. V was shortened by 0 bases and J by 10 bases, with 10 bases between the two germline ends. The germline CDR1 and CDR2 sequences are LGHNA and YSLEER. The CDR3 reads CASSQDDRSSPLHF. The CDR3 nucleotides read TGCGCCAGCAGCCAAGATGACAGGTCCTCACCCCTCCACTTT.

This clonotype was found a few times. The chain combines TRBV6-5 with TRBJ1-6, with D tentatively TRBD1 (5 bases). Germline values: CDR1 MNHEY, CDR2 SVGAGI. V was shortened by 0 bases and J by 9 bases, with 18 bases between the two germline ends. The CDR3 loop spans 17 amino acids. CDR3 protein: CASSYSIGSRVASPLHF. The CDR3 coding sequence is TGTGCCAGCAGTTACTCGATTGGGAGCAGGGTTGCTTCACCCCTCCACTTT.

The chain recombines TRBV5-1 with TRBJ1-1, with D possibly TRBD1 on 5 matching bases. CDR1 is SGHRS and CDR2 is YFSETQ in the germline V gene. The CDR3 runs to 14 residues. V was cut by 0 bases and J by 5 bases, with 11 bases left in between. The CDR3 bases are TGCGCCAGCAGCTTGGGGGGCCCAAGGACTGAAGCTTTCTTT. Protein: CASSLGGPRTEAFF.

This clonotype was picked up a small number of times. The V and J genes are TRBV7-9 and TRBJ2-7; 10 bases map to TRBD1. With V trimmed by 1 base and J by 12 bases, 3 bases remained unmatched. The CDR3 runs 12 residues. Germline V gene lookup returns CDR1 SEHNR and CDR2 FQNEAQ (reference sequence). The CDR3 spells CASSLETGGLYV. For the CDR3, the DNA is TGTGCCAGCAGCTTAGAGACAGGGGGCCTGTACGTC.

This chain links TRBV2 with TRBJ1-2; D uncertain. CDR1 SNHLY and CDR2 FYNNEI come from the germline V gene. V was shortened by 2 bases and J by 5 bases, with 9 bases between the two germline ends. This CDR3 is 13 amino acids long. CDR3 amino acids: CASSEYIEYGYTF. In DNA, the CDR3 is TGTGCCAGCAGTGAATACATCGAGTATGGCTACACCTTC.

This clonotype occurred many times. The chain combines TRBV20-1 with TRBJ2-3; no firm D call. Germline V gene lookup returns CDR1 DFQATT and CDR2 SNEGSKA (reference sequence). The CDR3 has 11 residues. Trimming pared 4 bases from V and 2 bases from J, leaving 4 bases between. The CDR3 loop reads CSATDTDTQYF. CDR3 in DNA: TGCAGTGCTACCGACACAGATACGCAGTATTTT.

This clonotype was found a few times. The gene calls are TRBV28 and TRBJ2-7, with a weak D call TRBD2 (6 bases). The CDR3 contains 13 residues. V shed 3 bases and J shed 5 bases, with 11 bases lying between them. Germline-derived CDR1 and CDR2 are MDHEN and SYDVKM. In DNA form, the CDR3 reads TGTGCCAGCAGTTTTGCAGGCGGGGACGAGCAGTACGTC. It yields the protein CASSFAGGDEQYV.

The chain uses TRBV12-3 or TRBV12-4 and TRBJ2-5, with unresolved D. Trimming cost V 3 bases and J 3 bases, with 11 bases left between them. The CDR3 loop spans 14 amino acids. Written as DNA, the CDR3 is TGTGCCAGCAGTTTTTCTAGGTTGGAAGAGACCCAGTACTTC. This codes for CASSFSRLEETQYF.

This clonotype showed up just a few times. The DNA of the CDR3 is TGCAGTGCTAGAGCTGCTTCAGTGGTCGGCGCAGATACGCAGTATTTT. This encodes CSARAASVVGADTQYF. V is TRBV20-1 and J is TRBJ2-3; no clear D. Deletions cut 1 base from V and 4 bases from J, with 18 bases between. Germline V gene lookup returns CDR1 DFQATT and CDR2 SNEGSKA (reference sequence). The CDR3 has 16 residues.

This clonotype has more than one count but fewer than ten. The chain uses TRBV5-1 and TRBJ2-2; the match to TRBD2 covers 9 bases. The CDR3 spans 16 residues. Losses at the gene ends were 2 bases for V and 1 base for J; bases not matched to a gene: 3. Per germline, CDR1 SGHRS and CDR2 YFSETQ. CDR3: CASSFSSGMNTGELFF. CDR3 DNA: TGCGCCAGCAGCTTTTCTAGCGGGATGAACACCGGGGAGCTGTTTTTT.

This chain links TRBV12-3 or TRBV12-4 with TRBJ2-1; D is tentatively TRBD1 or TRBD2 (5 bases each). V gave up 6 bases and J gave up 15 bases, with 21 bases separating them. The CDR3 runs to 13 residues. CDR3: CASSRSRDGMGFF. CDR3 sequence (DNA): TGTGCCAGCAGCCGTTCGAGGGACGGGATGGGGTTCTTC.

This clonotype was observed a few times. The V gene is TRBV7-9, the J gene TRBJ2-5; no definite D call. The ends were cut back, 7 bases at V and 2 bases at J, with 11 bases in the middle. The CDR3 has 13 residues. Germline V gene data show CDR1 as SEHNR and CDR2 as FQNEAQ (reference sequence). CDR3 bases: TGTGCCAGCACCGGAGACGGTCAAGAGACCCAGTACTTC. It is translated as CASTGDGQETQYF.

This clonotype came up a few times. This chain connects TRBV3-1 to TRBJ1-2; D not resolved. Trimming left V 5 bases short and J 7 bases short, with 14 bases between. Germline CDR1 LGHDT, CDR2 YNNKEL (reference sequence). The CDR3 runs to 13 residues. This CDR3 reads CASSFDRGGGYTF. Here the CDR3 DNA reads TGTGCCAGCAGCTTTGACCGCGGCGGTGGCTACACCTTC.

This clonotype was counted only a few times. The chain has TRBV20-1 and TRBJ2-1; unclear D gene. The CDR3 sequence is 12 residues long. V gave up 4 bases and J gave up 7 bases, with 11 bases separating them. CDR1 and CDR2 from the germline V gene are DFQATT and SNEGSKA (reference sequence). The CDR3 reads CSANPSANEQFF. The CDR3 DNA sequence: TGCAGTGCTAATCCGTCGGCGAATGAGCAGTTCTTC.

This clonotype came up a few times. The CDR3 here is CASSAGQATNYGYTF. The DNA for the CDR3 is TGTGCCAGCAGCGCGGGACAGGCTACTAACTATGGCTACACCTTC. The genes are TRBV9 and TRBJ1-2; 8 bases align to TRBD1. Trimming at V came to 3 bases and at J to 0 bases, leaving 4 bases not matched to a gene. Germline V CDR1 and CDR2: SGDLS, YYNGEE. The CDR3 loop spans 15 amino acids. Full variable domain (remainder filled in from reference TRBV9 and TRBJ1-2): DSGVTQTPKHLITATGQRVTLRCSPRSGDLSVYWYQQSLDQGLQFLIQYYNGEERAKGNILERFSAQQFPDLHSELNLSSLELGDSALYFCASSAGQATNYGYTFGSGTRLTVV.

This clonotype has a handful of counts. The gene calls are TRBV7-2 and TRBJ2-5, with D perhaps matching TRBD1 or TRBD2 (5 bases each). The length of the CDR3 is 15 residues. Germline CDR1 and CDR2: SGHTA and FQGNSA. Between the trimmed V and J ends, which lost 4 bases and 2 bases, there was a span of 14 bases. The CDR3 reads CASSSPGTVQETQYF. The CDR3 bases are TGTGCCAGCAGCTCCCCCGGGACGGTTCAAGAGACCCAGTACTTC.